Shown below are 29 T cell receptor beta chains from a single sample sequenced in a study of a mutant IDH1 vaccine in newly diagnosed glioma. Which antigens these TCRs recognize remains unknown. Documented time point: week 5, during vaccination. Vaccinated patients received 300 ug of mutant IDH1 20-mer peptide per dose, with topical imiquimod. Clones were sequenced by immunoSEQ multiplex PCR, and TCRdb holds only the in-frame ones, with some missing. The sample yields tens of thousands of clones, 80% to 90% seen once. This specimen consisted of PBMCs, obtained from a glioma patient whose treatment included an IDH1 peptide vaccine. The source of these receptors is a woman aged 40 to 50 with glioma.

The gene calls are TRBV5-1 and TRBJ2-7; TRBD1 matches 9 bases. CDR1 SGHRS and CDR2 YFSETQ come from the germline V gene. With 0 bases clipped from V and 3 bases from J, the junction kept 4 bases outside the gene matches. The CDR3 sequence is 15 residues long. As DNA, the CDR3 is TGCGCCAGCAGCTTGGAGGTGACAGGGGGCTACGAGCAGTACTTC. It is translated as CASSLEVTGGYEQYF.

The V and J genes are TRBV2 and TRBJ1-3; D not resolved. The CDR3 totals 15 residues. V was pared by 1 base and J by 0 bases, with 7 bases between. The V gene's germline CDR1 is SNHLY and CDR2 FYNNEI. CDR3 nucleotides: TGTGCCAGCAGTGAAGTCCCCATCTCTGGAAACACCATATATTTT. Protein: CASSEVPISGNTIYF.

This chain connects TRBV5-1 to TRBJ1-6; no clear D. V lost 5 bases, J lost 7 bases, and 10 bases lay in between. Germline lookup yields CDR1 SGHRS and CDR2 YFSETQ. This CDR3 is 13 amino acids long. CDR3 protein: CASSRIENSPLHF. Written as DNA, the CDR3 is TGCGCCAGCAGTCGGATAGAGAATTCACCCCTCCACTTT.

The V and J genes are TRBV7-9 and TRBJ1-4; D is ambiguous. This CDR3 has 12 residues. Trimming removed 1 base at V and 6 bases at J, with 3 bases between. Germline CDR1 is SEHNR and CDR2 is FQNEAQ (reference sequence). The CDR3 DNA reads TGTGCCAGCAGCTTAGATCATGAAAAACTGTTTTTT. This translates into CASSLDHEKLFF.

CDR3 residues: CASSQAWGGDSSYNEQFF. CDR3 in DNA: TGCGCCAGCAGCCAAGCCTGGGGGGGGGACAGCTCCTACAATGAGCAGTTCTTC. The chain carries TRBV4-3 and TRBJ2-1; tentatively, D is TRBD1 or TRBD2 (7 bases each). Between the trimmed V and J ends, which lost 1 base and 0 bases, there was a span of 16 bases. CDR3 length: 18 residues. Germline CDR1 is LGHNA and CDR2 is YSLEER.

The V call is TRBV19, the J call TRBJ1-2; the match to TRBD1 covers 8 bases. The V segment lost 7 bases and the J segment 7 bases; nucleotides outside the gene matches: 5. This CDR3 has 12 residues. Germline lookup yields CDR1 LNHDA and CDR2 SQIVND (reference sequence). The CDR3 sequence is CASIGTGRGYTF. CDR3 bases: TGTGCCAGTATCGGGACAGGTCGTGGCTACACCTTC. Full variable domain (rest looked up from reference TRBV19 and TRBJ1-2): DGGITQSPKYLFRKEGQNVTLSCEQNLNHDAMYWYRQDPGQGLRLIYYSQIVNDFQKGDIAEGYSVSREKKESFPLTVTSAQKNPTAFYLCASIGTGRGYTFGSGTRLTVV.

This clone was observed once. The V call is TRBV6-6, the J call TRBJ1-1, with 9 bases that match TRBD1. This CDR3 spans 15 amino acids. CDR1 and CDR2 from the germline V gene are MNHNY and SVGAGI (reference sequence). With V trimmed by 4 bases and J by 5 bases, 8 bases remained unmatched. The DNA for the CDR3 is TGTGCCAGCAGTTCCATAGGACAGGGGCGGACTGAAGCTTTCTTT. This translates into CASSSIGQGRTEAFF.

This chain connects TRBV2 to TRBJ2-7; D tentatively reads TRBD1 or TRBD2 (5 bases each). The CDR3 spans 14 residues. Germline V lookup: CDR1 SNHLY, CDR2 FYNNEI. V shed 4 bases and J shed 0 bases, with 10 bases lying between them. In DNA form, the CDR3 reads TGTGCCAGCAGTGCCTGGGGGAGCTCCTACGAGCAGTACTTC. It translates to CASSAWGSSYEQYF. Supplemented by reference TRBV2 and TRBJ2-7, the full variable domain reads EPEVTQTPSHQVTQMGQEVILRCVPISNHLYFYWYRQILGQKVEFLVSFYNNEISEKSEIFDDQFSVERPDGSNFTLKIRSTKLEDSAMYFCASSAWGSSYEQYFGPGTRLTVT.

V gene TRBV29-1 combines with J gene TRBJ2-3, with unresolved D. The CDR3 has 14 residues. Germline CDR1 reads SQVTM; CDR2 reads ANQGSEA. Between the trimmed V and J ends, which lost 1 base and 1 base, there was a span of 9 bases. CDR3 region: CSVEGEIRTDTQYF. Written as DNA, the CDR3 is TGCAGCGTTGAAGGTGAGATCCGCACAGATACGCAGTATTTT.

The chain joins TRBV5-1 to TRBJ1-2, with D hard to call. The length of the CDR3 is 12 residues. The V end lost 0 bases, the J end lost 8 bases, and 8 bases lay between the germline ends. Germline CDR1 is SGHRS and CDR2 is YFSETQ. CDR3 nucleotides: TGCGCCAGCAGCTTGGCCGGCGGGGGCTACACCTTC. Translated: CASSLAGGGYTF.

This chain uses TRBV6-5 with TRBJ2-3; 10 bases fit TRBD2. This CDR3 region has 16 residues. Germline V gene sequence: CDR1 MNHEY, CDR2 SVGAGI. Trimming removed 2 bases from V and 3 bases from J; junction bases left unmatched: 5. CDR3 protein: CASSYPAGGPTDTQYF. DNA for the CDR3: TGTGCCAGCAGTTACCCAGCGGGAGGGCCGACAGATACGCAGTATTTT.

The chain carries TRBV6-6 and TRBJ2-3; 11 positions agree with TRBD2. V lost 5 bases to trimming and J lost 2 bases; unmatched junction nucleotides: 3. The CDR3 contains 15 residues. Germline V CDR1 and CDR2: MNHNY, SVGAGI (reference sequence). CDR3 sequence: CASSTSGGSTDTQYF. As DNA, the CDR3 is TGTGCCAGCAGTACTAGCGGGGGATCCACAGATACGCAGTATTTT.

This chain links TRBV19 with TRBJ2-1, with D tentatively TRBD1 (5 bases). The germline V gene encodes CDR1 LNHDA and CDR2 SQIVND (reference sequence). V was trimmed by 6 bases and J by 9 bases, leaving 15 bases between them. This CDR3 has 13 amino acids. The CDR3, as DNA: TGTGCCAGTAGCCTCGTTAGGGGCGGTGAGCAGTTCTTC. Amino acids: CASSLVRGGEQFF.

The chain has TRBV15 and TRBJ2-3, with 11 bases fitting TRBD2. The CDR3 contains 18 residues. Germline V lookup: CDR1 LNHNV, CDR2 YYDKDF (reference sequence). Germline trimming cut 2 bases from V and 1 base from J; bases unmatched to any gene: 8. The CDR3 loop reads CATSRRPMTSGGTDTQYF. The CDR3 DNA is TGTGCCACCAGCAGAAGACCGATGACTAGCGGGGGCACAGATACGCAGTATTTT.

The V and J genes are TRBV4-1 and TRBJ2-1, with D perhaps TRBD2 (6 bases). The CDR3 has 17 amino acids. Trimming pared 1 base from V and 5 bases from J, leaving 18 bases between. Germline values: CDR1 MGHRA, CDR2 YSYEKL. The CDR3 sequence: CASSQAPSASDDNEQFF. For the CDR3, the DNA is TGCGCCAGCAGCCAAGCGCCTTCGGCTAGCGATGACAATGAGCAGTTCTTC.

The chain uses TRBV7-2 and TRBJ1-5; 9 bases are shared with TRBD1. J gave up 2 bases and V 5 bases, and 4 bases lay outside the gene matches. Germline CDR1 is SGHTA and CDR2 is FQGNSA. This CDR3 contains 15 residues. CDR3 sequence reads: CASSRTGGGNQPQHF. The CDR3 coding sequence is TGTGCCAGCAGCCGTACAGGGGGCGGCAATCAGCCCCAGCATTTT.

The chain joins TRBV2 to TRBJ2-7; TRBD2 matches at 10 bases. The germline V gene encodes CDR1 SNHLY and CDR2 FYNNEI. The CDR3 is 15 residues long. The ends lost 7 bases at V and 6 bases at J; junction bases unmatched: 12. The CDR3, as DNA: TGTGCCAGCATGTCTGAGGCAGCGGGAGGGGCCGAGCAGTACTTC. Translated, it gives CASMSEAAGGAEQYF.

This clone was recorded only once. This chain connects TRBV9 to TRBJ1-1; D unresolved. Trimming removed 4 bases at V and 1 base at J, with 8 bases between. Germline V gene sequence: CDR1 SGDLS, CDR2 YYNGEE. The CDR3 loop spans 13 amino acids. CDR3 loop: CASSIGPNTEAFF. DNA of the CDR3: TGTGCCAGCAGCATCGGCCCGAACACTGAAGCTTTCTTT.

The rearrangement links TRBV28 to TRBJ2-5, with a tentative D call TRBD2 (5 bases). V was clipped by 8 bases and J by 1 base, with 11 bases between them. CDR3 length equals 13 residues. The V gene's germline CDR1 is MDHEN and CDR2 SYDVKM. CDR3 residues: CASLTRVQETQYF. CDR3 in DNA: TGTGCCAGCCTAACGCGGGTCCAAGAGACCCAGTACTTC.

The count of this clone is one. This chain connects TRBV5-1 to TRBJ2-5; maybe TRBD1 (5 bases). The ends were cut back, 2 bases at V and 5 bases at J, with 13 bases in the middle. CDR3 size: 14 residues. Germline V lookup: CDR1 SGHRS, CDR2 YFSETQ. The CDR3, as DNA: TGCGCCAGCAGCTTCTGGCAGGGTGAGGAGACCCAGTACTTC. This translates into CASSFWQGEETQYF.

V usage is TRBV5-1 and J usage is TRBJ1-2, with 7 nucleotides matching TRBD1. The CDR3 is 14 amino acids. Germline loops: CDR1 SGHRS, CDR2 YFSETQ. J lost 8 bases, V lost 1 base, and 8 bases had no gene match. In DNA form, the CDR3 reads TGCGCCAGCAGCTTGATGGACAGGTCAGGGGGCTACACCTTC. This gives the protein CASSLMDRSGGYTF.

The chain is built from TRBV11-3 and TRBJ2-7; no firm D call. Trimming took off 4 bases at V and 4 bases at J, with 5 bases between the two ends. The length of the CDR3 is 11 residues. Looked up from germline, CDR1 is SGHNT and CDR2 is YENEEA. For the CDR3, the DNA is TGTGCCAGCAGCTCACCTTACGAGCAGTACTTC. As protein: CASSSPYEQYF.

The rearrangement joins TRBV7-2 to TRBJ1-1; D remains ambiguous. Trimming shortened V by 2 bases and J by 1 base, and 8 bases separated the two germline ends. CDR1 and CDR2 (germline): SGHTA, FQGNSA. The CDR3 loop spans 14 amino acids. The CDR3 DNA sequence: TGTGCCAGCAGCTTAAGTCCCGGGAACACTGAAGCTTTCTTT. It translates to CASSLSPGNTEAFF.

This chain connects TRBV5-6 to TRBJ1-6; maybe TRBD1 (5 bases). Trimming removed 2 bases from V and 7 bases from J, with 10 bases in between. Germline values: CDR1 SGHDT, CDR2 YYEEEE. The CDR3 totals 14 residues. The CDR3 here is CASSFGGGNSPLHF. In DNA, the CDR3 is TGTGCCAGCAGCTTTGGGGGAGGGAATTCACCCCTCCACTTT.

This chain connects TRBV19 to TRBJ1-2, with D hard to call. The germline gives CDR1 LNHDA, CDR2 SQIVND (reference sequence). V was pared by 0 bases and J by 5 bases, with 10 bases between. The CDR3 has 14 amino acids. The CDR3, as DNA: TGTGCCAGTAGTATAGAAGGAGGGAGTTATGGCTACACCTTC. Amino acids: CASSIEGGSYGYTF. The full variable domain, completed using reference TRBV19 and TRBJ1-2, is DGGITQSPKYLFRKEGQNVTLSCEQNLNHDAMYWYRQDPGQGLRLIYYSQIVNDFQKGDIAEGYSVSREKKESFPLTVTSAQKNPTAFYLCASSIEGGSYGYTFGSGTRLTVV.

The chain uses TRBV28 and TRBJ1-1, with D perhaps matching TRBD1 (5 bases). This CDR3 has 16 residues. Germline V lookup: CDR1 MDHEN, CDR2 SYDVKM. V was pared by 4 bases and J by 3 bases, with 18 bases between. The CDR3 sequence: CASSSPTAQGYTEAFF. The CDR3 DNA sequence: TGTGCCAGCAGTTCGCCGACAGCCCAAGGATACACTGAAGCTTTCTTT.

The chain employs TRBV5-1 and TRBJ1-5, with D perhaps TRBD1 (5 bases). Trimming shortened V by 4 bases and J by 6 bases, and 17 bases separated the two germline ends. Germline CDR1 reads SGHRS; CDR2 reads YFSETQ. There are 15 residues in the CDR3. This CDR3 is CASSEGPTITQPQHF. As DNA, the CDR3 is TGCGCCAGCAGCGAGGGACCAACTATAACTCAGCCCCAGCATTTT.

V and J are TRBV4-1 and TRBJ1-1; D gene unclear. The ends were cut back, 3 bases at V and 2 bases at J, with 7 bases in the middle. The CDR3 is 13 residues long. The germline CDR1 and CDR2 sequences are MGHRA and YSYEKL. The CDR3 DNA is TGCGCCAGCAGCCACACCTCCAACACTGAAGCTTTCTTT. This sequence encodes CASSHTSNTEAFF.

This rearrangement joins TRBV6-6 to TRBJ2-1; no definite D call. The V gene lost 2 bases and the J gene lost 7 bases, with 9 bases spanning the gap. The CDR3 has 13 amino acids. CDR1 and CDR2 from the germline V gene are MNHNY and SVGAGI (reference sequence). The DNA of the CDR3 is TGTGCCAGCAGTTACAGACCCGGGAATGAGCAGTTCTTC. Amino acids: CASSYRPGNEQFF.